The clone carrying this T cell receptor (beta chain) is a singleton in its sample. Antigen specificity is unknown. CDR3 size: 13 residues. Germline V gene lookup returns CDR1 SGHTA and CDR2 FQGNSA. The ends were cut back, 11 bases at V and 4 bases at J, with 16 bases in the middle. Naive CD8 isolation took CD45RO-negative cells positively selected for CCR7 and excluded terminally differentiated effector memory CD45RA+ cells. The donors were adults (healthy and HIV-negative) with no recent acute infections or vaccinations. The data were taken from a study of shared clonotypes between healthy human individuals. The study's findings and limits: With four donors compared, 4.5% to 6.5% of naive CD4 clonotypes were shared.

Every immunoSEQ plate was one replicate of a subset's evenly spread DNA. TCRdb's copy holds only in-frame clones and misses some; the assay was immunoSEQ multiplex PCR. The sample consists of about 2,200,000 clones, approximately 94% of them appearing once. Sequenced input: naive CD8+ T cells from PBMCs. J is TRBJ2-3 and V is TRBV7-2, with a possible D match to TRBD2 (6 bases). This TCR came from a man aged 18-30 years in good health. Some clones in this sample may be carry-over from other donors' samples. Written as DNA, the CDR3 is TGTGCCCCGGGGGAGACGATCGCAGATACGCAGTATTTT. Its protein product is CAPGETIADTQYF.